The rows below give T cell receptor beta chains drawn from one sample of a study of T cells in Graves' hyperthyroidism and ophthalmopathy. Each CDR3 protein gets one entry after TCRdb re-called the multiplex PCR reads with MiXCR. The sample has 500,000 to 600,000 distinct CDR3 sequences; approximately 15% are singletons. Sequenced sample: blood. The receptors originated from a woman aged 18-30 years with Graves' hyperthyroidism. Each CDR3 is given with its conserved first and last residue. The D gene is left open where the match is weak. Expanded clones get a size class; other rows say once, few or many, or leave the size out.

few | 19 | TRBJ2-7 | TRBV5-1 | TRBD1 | TGCGCCAGCAGCTTCCCAAGGGGTTACTGGGGACAGGGGGACTACGAGCAGTACTTC | CASSFPRGYWGQGDYEQYF
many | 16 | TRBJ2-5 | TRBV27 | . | TGTGCCAGCAGTTTAGCCCCCTTTGACAGTCAAGAGACCCAGTACTTC | CASSLAPFDSQETQYF
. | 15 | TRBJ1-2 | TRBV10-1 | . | TGCGCCAGCAGTGAGTCCGACCAGGACAACTATGGCTACACCTTC | CASSESDQDNYGYTF
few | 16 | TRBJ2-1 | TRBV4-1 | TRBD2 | TGCGCCAGCAGCCCGCCCGGCGGGAGGGCAATTAATGAGCAGTTCTTC | CASSPPGGRAINEQFF
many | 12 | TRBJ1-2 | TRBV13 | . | TGTGCCAGCAGCCCCGCCCGGTATGGCTACACCTTC | CASSPARYGYTF
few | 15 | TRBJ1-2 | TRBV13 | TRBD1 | TGTGCCAGCAGCATGGGACAGGGGTTGGACTATGGCTACACCTTC | CASSMGQGLDYGYTF
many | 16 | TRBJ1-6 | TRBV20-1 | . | TGCAGTGCTAACCGTGGGGGCGACGCCTATAATTCACCCCTCCACTTT | CSANRGGDAYNSPLHF
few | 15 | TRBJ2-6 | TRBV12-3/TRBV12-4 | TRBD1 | TGTGCCAGCAGTCCCGGGACAGCTGGGGCCAACGTCCTGACTTTC | CASSPGTAGANVLTF
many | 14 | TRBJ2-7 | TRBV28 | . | TGTGCCAGCAGTTTTTGCTCCCCTAGTCACGAGCAGTACTTC | CASSFCSPSHEQYF
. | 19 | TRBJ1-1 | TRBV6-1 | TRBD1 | TGTGCCAGCAGTGAAGCGGTGAAAGGGGGACAGGGGGCCAGCACTGAAGCTTTCTTT | CASSEAVKGGQGASTEAFF
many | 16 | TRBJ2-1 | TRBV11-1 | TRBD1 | TGTGCCAGCAGCTTCGCCGACAGGGGGATTATCGATGAGCAGTTCTTC | CASSFADRGIIDEQFF
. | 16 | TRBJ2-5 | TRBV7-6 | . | TGTGCCAGCAGCCGTCCGGACAAGACCTTCCAAGAGACCCAGTACTTC | CASSRPDKTFQETQYF
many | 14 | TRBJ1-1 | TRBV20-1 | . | TGCAGTGCTAGAGACCCAGCTTGGGACACTGAAGCTTTCTTT | CSARDPAWDTEAFF
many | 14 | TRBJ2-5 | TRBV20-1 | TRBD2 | TGCAGTGCTAGATTTAGCGGGAGGGGAGAGACCCAGTACTTC | CSARFSGRGETQYF
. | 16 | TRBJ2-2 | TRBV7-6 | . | TGTGCCAGCAGCTCCCTTGAGTCTGGCGGCACCGGGGAGCTGTTTTTT | CASSSLESGGTGELFF
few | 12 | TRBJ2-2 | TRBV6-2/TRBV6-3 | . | TGTGCCAGCAGAACAAACACCGGGGAGCTGTTTTTT | CASRTNTGELFF
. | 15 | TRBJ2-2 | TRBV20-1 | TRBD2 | TGCAGTGCTGTGCGGGGGGGCGGGAACACCGGGGAGCTGTTTTTT | CSAVRGGGNTGELFF
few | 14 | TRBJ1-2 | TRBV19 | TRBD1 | TGTGCCAGTAGTATTGGGCCAGGGGGCTATGGCTACACCTTC | CASSIGPGGYGYTF
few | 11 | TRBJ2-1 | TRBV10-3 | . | TGTGCCATCAGTGGCCGGGATGAGCAGTTCTTC | CAISGRDEQFF
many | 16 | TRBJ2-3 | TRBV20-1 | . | TGCAGTGCTAGATCGGTCGGGAGCGCGAGATCCGATACGCAGTATTTT | CSARSVGSARSDTQYF
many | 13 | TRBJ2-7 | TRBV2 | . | TGTGCCAGCAGTGGAAGCGGAATCTACGAGCAGTACTTC | CASSGSGIYEQYF
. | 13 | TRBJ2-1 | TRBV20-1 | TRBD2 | TGCAGTGCGGCGGGACTAGCGGGGGATGAGCAGTTCTTC | CSAAGLAGDEQFF
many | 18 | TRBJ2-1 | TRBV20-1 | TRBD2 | TGCAGTGCTAGAGAGGGGATATGGGGCGGGAGATTGTACAATGAGCAGTTCTTC | CSAREGIWGGRLYNEQFF
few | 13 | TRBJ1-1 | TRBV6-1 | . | TGTGCCACCAAAGCCCCCGTAACCCTTGAAGCTTTCTTT | CATKAPVTLEAFF
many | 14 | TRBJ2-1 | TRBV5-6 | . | TGTGCCAGCAGCGTACAGAACTCCTACAATGAGCAGTTCTTC | CASSVQNSYNEQFF
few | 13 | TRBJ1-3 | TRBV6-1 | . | TGTGCCACCTCCGCGGGCTCTGGAAACACCATATATTTT | CATSAGSGNTIYF
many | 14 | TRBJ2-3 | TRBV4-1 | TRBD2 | TGCGCCAGCAGCCAATCTAGCGGGAAAGATACGCAGTATTTT | CASSQSSGKDTQYF
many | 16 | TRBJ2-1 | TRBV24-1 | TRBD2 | TGTGCCACCAGTGATTCTAGCGGGATCTCCTACAATGAGCAGTTCTTC | CATSDSSGISYNEQFF
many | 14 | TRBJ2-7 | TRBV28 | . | TGTGCCAGCCGTCTGGAGACAGTCTCCTACGAGCAGTACTTC | CASRLETVSYEQYF
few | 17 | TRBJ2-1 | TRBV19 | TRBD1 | TGTGCCAGTACCACCCTTTGGGACAGGGCCGGATACAATGAGCAGTTCTTC | CASTTLWDRAGYNEQFF
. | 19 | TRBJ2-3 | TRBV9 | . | TGTGCCAGCAGCGGCCGGGTCGCGGATCCCTCCCGATCGAGAGATACGCAGTATTTT | CASSGRVADPSRSRDTQYF
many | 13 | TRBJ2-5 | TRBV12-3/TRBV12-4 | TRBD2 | TGTGCCAGCAGACCGACTAGCAAAGAGACCCAGTACTTC | CASRPTSKETQYF
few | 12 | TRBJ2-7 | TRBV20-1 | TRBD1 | TGCAGTGCTGGGACAGGGGGCAGCGAGCAGTACTTC | CSAGTGGSEQYF
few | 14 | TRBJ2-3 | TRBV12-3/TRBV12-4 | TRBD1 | TGTGCCAGCACCAGACAGGGAGAGACAGATACGCAGTATTTT | CASTRQGETDTQYF
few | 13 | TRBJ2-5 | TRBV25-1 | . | TGTGCCAGCAGGGACGGAACTCAAGAGACCCAGTACTTC | CASRDGTQETQYF
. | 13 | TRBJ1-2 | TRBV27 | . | TGTGCCAGCAGTTTGAGGAGGGATTCCGGCTACACCTTC | CASSLRRDSGYTF
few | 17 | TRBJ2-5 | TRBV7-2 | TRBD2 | TGTGCCAGCAGCCCGGGGGAGTCCAGCGGGGGGCAAGAGACCCAGTACTTC | CASSPGESSGGQETQYF
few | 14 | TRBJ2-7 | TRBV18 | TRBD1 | TGTGCCAGCTCACCACTGGGACAGGGGAACGAGCAGTACTTC | CASSPLGQGNEQYF
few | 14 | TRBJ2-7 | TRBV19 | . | TGTGCCAGTAGTATTCGGACTGATTCCTACGAGCAGTACTTC | CASSIRTDSYEQYF